The entry below gives a single T cell receptor (beta chain) sequence along with its context. Its antigen remains unknown. Assay: immunoSEQ multiplex PCR; the TCRdb copy retains only in-frame clones and omits some. The table shows 72,000 or so clones, with about 90% occurring only once. Trimming cost V 5 bases and J 4 bases, with 11 bases left between them. From germline, CDR1 is MNHEY and CDR2 SMNVEV (reference sequence). The CDR3 consists of 14 residues. The data belong to a study of OX40 agonist ivuxolimab in advanced cancers. The wider study: Melanoma, hepatocellular carcinoma, head and neck or renal cell cancer occurred in dose-escalation patients. With a range of about 23 to 85, age averaged approximately 60 years, and about 82% were male. Overall study results and limits: Determination of antigen specificity was not performed for the expanded peripheral T cells.

Autoimmune disease history or systemic immunosuppression meant exclusion. Source: CD4+ or CD8+ T cells sorted from blood, taken in a trial of the OX40 agonist ivuxolimab. The clonotype was recovered from an adult with an advanced solid tumor such as melanoma, head and neck, liver or kidney cancer. This chain uses TRBV27 with TRBJ1-4, with a tentative D call TRBD1 (5 bases). CDR3: CASSRGQSNEKLFF. The CDR3 nucleotides are TGTGCCAGCAGTAGGGGTCAAAGTAATGAAAAACTGTTTTTT. The full variable domain, its missing parts supplied by reference TRBV27 and TRBJ1-4, is EAQVTQNPRYLITVTGKKLTVTCSQNMNHEYMSWYRQDPGLGLRQIYYSMNVEVTDKGDVPEGYKVSRKEKRNFPLILESPSPNQTSLYFCASSRGQSNEKLFFGSGTQLSVL.